The source of this TCR beta chain is a study of cytomegalovirus exposure and HLA in healthy donors (dated by TCRdb to 2017 to 2019). Regarding the study in general: An earlier analysis of about 530 of the donors reported approximately 280 Gb of sequence data and approximately 120 million unique TCR beta sequences obtained from about 170 million T cells. The study was designed to test whether signatures of past pathogen exposure could be identified by cataloging public T cell receptors. Every repertoire in the discovery cohort had been generated on one and the same sequencing platform. Donor age, sex, ethnicity and CMV serostatus were collected together with the repertoire data. An earlier analysis of 587 of the donors applied high-throughput TCR beta sequencing to assess whether each TCR beta V gene segment acted as functional or pseudogenic. The number of donors typed differed by locus, with about 620-630 for A, B, C, DRB1 and DQB1, more than 500 for DQA1, under 610 for DPA1, and roughly 450 for DPB1. Roughly 300 gigabases of sequencing data and approximately 92 million unique TCR sequences made up an early release that covered several hundred HLA-typed donors. HLA typing included class I and class II loci at four-digit resolution. Besides the first cohort of roughly 640 subjects, a separate validation cohort made up of 95 to 150 different subjects was used. Of the approximately 400 genotyped donors, about 84% fell in the genetic ancestry cluster associated with self-reported Caucasian donors. The study combined high-throughput TCR immunosequencing, statistical association of individual TCRs with disease status, and machine learning to predict cytomegalovirus infection status. Rather than drawing on any new phenotypic data, the later analysis identified candidate immune exposures from TCR beta sequences and the way those sequences occurred across donors. About five DR-DQ haplotypes were treated as single units for association and clustering because of strong linkage in the cohort. To study patterns of TCR occurrence, a later analysis re-analyzed previously published TCR beta repertoires from several hundred donors and added high-resolution HLA genotyping. A later genetic analysis took genome-wide SNP genotypes for about three fifths of the 666 donors and used that subset as a discovery cohort. Among about 360 genotyped donors of the cohort, an average of approximately 240,000 unique TCR beta nucleotide sequences were sequenced per donor, 15% to 20% of them non-productive. Using immunosequencing, the study profiled T cell repertoires from around 680 subjects and related those repertoires to cytomegalovirus serostatus.

Inclusive of the bounding cysteine and phenylalanine, the CDR3 is 13 residues long. The kept DNA is CDR3 alone, 39 bases in frame from the first base. From a lookup of the germline V gene, CDR1 and CDR2 are MNHEY and SVGAGI. V and J lose 6 bases and 4 bases, and a span of 12 bases separates them. In total, more than 500 healthy bone marrow donors made up the cohort. Cohort members were all nominally healthy when sampled, although unrecorded immune exposures were likely present. The donor was CMV seronegative and was included in the group of over 300 seronegative cohort members. A peripheral blood sample was collected from each donor, and TCR beta sequencing was performed on peripheral blood mononuclear cells. Genomic DNA extraction from the blood cell samples was performed with the Qiagen DNeasy Blood Extraction Kit. What the authors observed across the whole study: The classifier was reported to diagnose cytomegalovirus status with high specificity and sensitivity in both the original cohort and the validation cohort. Because counts were too low, seventeen rarely observed V segments, including chromosome 9 orphons, were excluded from the earlier analysis of 587 of the donors. A further reported finding was that TCR beta sequences accurately predicted the HLA-A and HLA-B alleles for most subjects in the first cohort. According to the authors, the approach could potentially be generalized to other disease states and immunological phenotypes. According to a later analysis, most CMV-associated TCR beta chains appeared to be HLA-restricted, and the HLA associations seemed to be driven largely by CMV exposure. Compared with the approximately 700-donor mean, donors in an Asian-associated ancestry cluster had fewer N-insertions in productive TCRs, according to a later genetic analysis. In vitro tests confirmed that three of the cytomegalovirus-associated TCR beta chains recognize cytomegalovirus antigens. Some IMGT-functional V segments, including TRBV6-2 and TRBV6-3, could not be distinguished by the 87-base-pair reads and were therefore excluded. A later analysis reported that several top co-occurrence clusters appeared linked to parvovirus B19, influenza, CMV and Epstein-Barr virus. Because HLA typing was unavailable for some donors at each locus, only the typed subset was used in association tests. A cluster of highly shared sequence variants was judged likely to represent a technical artifact of the sequencing pipeline. In a later analysis, TCR association rates were found to vary across HLA loci, with the most associated TCRs seen for DRB1 alleles and the fewest for HLA-C alleles. In a later genetic analysis, a missense DCLRE1C variant was associated with V-gene and J-gene trimming of TCR beta chains, and the association was replicated in an independent cohort. In a later analysis, HLA-associated TCR beta chains showed more clonal expansion and lower generation probabilities than non-associated chains that were equally common. Most TCR sequences were seen in very few donors, while some public TCRs were found in many individuals. In the study, about 150 TCR beta chains were listed as associated with cytomegalovirus. In this cohort, only TCR beta chains were sequenced, and detectable features were limited by the absence of alpha or paired-chain data. Roughly uniform sequencing depth across donors was assumed in presence/absence analyses, although this assumption may not hold. When HLA alleles, especially DR and DQ, strongly co-occurred, attributing TCR associations to individual alleles was difficult. In a later analysis, some 17,000 TCR beta sequences were associated with specific HLA alleles at a false discovery rate of 0.05. Correlated functional status among segregating V segments might be attributable to linkage disequilibrium, but an unknown experimental factor could not be ruled out. CMV serostatus was the only immune exposure information available for the cohort. In an earlier analysis of approximately 590 of the donors, most TCR beta V segments appeared in productive rearrangements about 87% or about 30% of the time, broadly matching IMGT annotations.

Comment on this clone: Its antigen is unknown. Per-nucleotide qualities are absent, and no much larger clonotype sits a single base away.

Preparation of the library involved the immunoSEQ multiplex PCR assay. For the multiplex PCR, a mixture combining 60 forward primers for TCR Vbeta segments and 13 reverse primers for TCR Jbeta segments was used. Amplification of the CDR3 region of rearranged TCR beta genes was performed with a multiplex PCR assay on genomic DNA. Amplified TCR beta libraries were sequenced as 87-base-pair reads on the Illumina HiSeq System. As for the original processing: A later analysis counted tens of millions of unique TCR beta chains across the 500 to 850 repertoires, and around 9.9 million of these chains were shared by at least two donors. To remove PCR and sequencing errors, raw reads were error-corrected and collapsed into unique sequences using a nearest-neighbor algorithm that merged closely related sequences. V, D and J gene segments were assigned by aligning CDR3 sequences to IMGT reference sequences. Each retained sequence needed at least a six-nucleotide match to both a V gene segment and a J gene segment. A rearrangement counted as productive if the CDR3 had no stop codons and remained in frame with V and J, and every other rearrangement counted as non-productive. Following IMGT convention, CDR3 was defined as the stretch from the second conserved V-encoded cysteine to the conserved J-encoded phenylalanine. The earlier analysis of 550 to 650 of the donors excluded any sequence lacking an unambiguous match to a single V gene segment. In an earlier analysis of about 590 of the donors, a V segment was called functional when productive rearrangements were above 56.7%, and segregating when the standard deviation between donors exceeded 5%. A statistical classification framework was built for diagnosing cytomegalovirus status from the catalog of TCR beta chain sequences. A later analysis assigned V and J genes by comparing TCR nucleotide sequences with IMGT/GENE-DB human TR gene sequences. A later analysis assigned CDR3 sequences and most-parsimonious VDJ recombination scenarios with the TCRdist pipeline. A later analysis defined each TCR beta chain by its CDR3 amino acid sequence plus V-gene family, and excluded reads lacking a unique V-gene family. A later analysis removed several hundred highly shared, low-generation-probability nucleotide sequences to deal with suspected cross-contamination and a sequencing artifact. A later analysis calculated a clonal expansion index for each public chain from normalized within-repertoire ranks of inferred template counts. In a later analysis, generation probabilities were computed with a VDJ recombination model fitted to out-of-frame rearrangements, and the resulting probabilities were checked against IGoR. A later analysis scored TCR-TCR, TCR-HLA and TCR-CMV co-occurrence with hypergeometric tests, applying a repertoire-size bias correction to TCR pairs. In a later analysis, false discovery rates were estimated by permuting HLA or CMV assignments 20 times. In a later analysis, co-occurring TCRs were grouped using DBSCAN, with TCRdist sequence similarity added in when clustering inside HLA-allele-positive subsets. For co-occurrence clustering, repertoires with fewer than 30,000 or more than 120,000 public chains were excluded, along with five or six repertoires with anomalous nucleotide sharing. TCRdb took over this immuneACCESS table, retaining in-frame rearrangements with V and J assigned. Such tables are incomplete; in checked studies, under half of the missing clones stem from an unresolved V gene, and the remainder is unexplained. The V and J calls and clone size come from that table; D and trimming were worked out from the DNA. The sample yields around 180,000 clones; about 81% were counted once. About 1.8% of the sample is in the top ten clones.

Here the chain combines TRBV6-5 and TRBJ1-2; matching of 5 bases hints at TRBD1 as the D gene. The sequencing sample was made of PBMCs. This receptor was obtained from a young man in good health and CMV-seronegative. The CDR3 protein sequence reads: CASSPDSLYGYTF. The nucleotides read TGTGCCAGCAGCCCCGACAGCCTCTATGGCTACACCTTC.